The clone carrying this T cell receptor (beta chain) was picked up a small number of times. The germline V gene encodes CDR1 SGDLS and CDR2 YYNGEE. Trimming took 3 bases from V and 0 from J; bases not matched to a gene: 4. This CDR3 is 16 amino acids long. The data stem from a study of blood T cells in healthy people across ages. Study summary: Per two T cells, template switching captured roughly one barcoded beta molecule.

A second roughly 6 to 12 cycle PCR used barcoded and J-beta primers. Using its own MiXCR run on the 5' RACE reads, TCRdb lists one record per CDR3 protein. The sample includes approximately 2,000,000 distinct CDR3 sequences, more than 35% seen only once; the top ten take 23%. The receptor's source is a human donor in good health. The rearrangement links TRBV9 to TRBJ2-7; 12 bases are a match to TRBD1. Material for sequencing was blood. CDR3 sequence: CASSASGQGASYEQYF. The CDR3 DNA reads TGTGCCAGCAGCGCCTCGGGACAGGGGGCCTCCTACGAGCAGTACTTC.